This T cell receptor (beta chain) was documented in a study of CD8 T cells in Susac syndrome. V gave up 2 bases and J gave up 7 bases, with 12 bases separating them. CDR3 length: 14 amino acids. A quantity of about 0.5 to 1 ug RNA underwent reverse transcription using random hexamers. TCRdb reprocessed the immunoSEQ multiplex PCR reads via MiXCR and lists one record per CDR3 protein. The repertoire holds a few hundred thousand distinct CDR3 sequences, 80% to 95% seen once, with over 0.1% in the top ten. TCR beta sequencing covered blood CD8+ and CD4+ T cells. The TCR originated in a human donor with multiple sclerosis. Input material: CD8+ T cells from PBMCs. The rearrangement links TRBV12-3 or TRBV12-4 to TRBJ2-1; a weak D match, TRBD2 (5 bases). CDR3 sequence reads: CASSLSGSWNEQFF. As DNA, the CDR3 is TGTGCCAGCAGTTTAAGCGGTTCGTGGAATGAGCAGTTCTTC.